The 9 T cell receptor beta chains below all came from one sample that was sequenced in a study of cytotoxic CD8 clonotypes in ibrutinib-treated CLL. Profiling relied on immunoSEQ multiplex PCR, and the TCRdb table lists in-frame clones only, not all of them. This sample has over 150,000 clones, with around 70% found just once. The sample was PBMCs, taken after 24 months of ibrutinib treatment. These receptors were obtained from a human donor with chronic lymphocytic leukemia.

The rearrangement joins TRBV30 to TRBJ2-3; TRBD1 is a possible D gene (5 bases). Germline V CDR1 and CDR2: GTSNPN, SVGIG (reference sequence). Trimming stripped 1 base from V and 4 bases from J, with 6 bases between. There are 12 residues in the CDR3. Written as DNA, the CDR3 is TGTGCCTGGAGTGGGGGCGCAGATACGCAGTATTTT. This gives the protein CAWSGGADTQYF.

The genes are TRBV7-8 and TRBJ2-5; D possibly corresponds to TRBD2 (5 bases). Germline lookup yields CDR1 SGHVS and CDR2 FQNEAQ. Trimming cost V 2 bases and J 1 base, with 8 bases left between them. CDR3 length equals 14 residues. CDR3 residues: CASSLREFQETQYF. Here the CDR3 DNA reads TGTGCCAGCAGCTTAAGGGAGTTCCAAGAGACCCAGTACTTC.

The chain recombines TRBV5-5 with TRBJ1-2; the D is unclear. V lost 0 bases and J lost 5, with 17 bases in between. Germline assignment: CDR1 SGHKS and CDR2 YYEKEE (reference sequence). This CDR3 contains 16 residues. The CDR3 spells CASSLATRLKTYGYTF. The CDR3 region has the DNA TGTGCCAGCAGCTTGGCAACAAGACTGAAAACTTATGGCTACACCTTC.

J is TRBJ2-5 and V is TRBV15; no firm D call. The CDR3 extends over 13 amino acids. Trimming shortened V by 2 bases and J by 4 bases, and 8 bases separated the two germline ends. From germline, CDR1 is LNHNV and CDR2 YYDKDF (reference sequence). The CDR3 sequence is CATSRPLGETQYF. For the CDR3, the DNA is TGTGCCACCAGCAGACCCCTAGGAGAGACCCAGTACTTC.

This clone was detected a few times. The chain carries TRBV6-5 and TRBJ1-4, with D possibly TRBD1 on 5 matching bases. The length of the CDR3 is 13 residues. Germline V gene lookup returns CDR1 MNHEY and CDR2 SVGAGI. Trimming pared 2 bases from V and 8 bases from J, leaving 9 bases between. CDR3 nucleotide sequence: TGTGCCAGCAGTTACCAGGGAAGAGAAAAACTGTTTTTT. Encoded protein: CASSYQGREKLFF.

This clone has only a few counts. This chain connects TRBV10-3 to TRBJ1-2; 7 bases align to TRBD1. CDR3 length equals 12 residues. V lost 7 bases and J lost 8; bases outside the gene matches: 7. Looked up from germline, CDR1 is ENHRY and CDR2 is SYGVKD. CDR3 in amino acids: CAINEGARGYTF. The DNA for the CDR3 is TGTGCCATCAACGAGGGGGCCCGAGGCTACACCTTC.

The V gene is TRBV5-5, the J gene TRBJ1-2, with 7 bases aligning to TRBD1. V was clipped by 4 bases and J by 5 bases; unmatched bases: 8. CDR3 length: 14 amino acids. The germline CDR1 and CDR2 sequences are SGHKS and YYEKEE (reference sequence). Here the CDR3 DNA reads TGTGCCAGCAGCCCGGGACAGCGACCATATGGCTACACCTTC. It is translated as CASSPGQRPYGYTF.

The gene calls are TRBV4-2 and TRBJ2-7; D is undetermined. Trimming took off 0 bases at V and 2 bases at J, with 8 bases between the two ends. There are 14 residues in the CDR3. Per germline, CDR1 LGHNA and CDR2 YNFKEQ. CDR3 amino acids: CASSQDLKTYEQYF. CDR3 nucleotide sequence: TGTGCCAGCAGCCAAGACTTAAAAACCTACGAGCAGTACTTC.

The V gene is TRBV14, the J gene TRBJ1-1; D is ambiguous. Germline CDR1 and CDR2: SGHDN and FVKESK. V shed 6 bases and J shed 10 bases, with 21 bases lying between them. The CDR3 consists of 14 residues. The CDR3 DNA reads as TGTGCCAGCAGGTCCTCGGGCGGCCCCACCCGAGCTTTCTTT. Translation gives CASRSSGGPTRAFF.